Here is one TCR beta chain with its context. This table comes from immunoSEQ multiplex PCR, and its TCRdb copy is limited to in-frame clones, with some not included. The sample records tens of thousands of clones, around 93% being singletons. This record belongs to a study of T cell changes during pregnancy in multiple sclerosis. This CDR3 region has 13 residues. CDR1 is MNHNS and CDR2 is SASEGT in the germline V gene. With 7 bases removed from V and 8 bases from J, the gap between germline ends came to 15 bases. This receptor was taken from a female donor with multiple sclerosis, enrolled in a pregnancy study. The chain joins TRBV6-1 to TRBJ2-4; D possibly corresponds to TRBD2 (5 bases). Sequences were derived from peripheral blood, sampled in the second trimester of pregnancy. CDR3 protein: CASTLVPRDIQYF. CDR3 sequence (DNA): TGTGCCAGCACATTAGTCCCGCGGGACATTCAGTACTTC.